Each of the 13 T cell receptor beta chains below was sequenced from the same sample in a study of long-term antiretroviral therapy in people with HIV. The libraries were made with immunoSEQ v3.0 at survey level. Clones were read by immunoSEQ multiplex PCR, and TCRdb kept only the in-frame ones, dropping some. Of 30,000 to 40,000 clones listed, about 93% were seen once; the top ten hold about 3.6%. Sequencing was performed on unsorted PBMCs, taken 4.1 years after starting antiretroviral therapy. These receptors were taken from a woman in her forties or fifties with HIV.

This chain links TRBV9 with TRBJ1-1; D perhaps matches TRBD1 (6 bases). Trimming left V 4 bases short and J 2 bases short, with 15 bases between. CDR1 and CDR2 from the germline V gene are SGDLS and YYNGEE. This CDR3 contains 15 residues. The chain's CDR3 is CASSTFEGGNTEAFF. DNA for the CDR3: TGTGCCAGCAGCACTTTCGAAGGGGGTAACACTGAAGCTTTCTTT.

The chain links TRBV5-4 to TRBJ1-2; D unclear. Germline V gene sequence: CDR1 SGHNT, CDR2 YYREEE (reference sequence). Trimming left V 4 bases short and J 1 base short, with 11 bases between. The CDR3 is 14 residues long. The CDR3 DNA is TGTGCCAGCAGCCGGGCTGGTGTTAACTATGGCTACACCTTC. Protein product: CASSRAGVNYGYTF.

The rearrangement joins TRBV27 to TRBJ2-1; a weak D match, TRBD1 (6 bases). Trimming took 5 bases from V and 1 from J, leaving 12 bases between them. Germline CDR1 MNHEY, CDR2 SMNVEV (reference sequence). The CDR3 loop spans 15 amino acids. CDR3 DNA sequence: TGTGCCAGCAGTACGCCAGGGGCATCCTACAATGAGCAGTTCTTC. Its translation: CASSTPGASYNEQFF.

The chain combines TRBV9 with TRBJ1-5; D not certain. Per the germline V gene, CDR1 is SGDLS and CDR2 is YYNGEE. V lost 4 bases and J lost 4, with 6 bases in between. The CDR3 is made up of 12 amino acids. The DNA for the CDR3 is TGTGCCAGCAGCCAAGGTAATCAGCCCCAGCATTTT. The encoded protein is CASSQGNQPQHF.

This chain uses TRBV27 with TRBJ1-2, with no clear D. Germline V gene sequence: CDR1 MNHEY, CDR2 SMNVEV (reference sequence). Trimming shortened V by 2 bases and J by 4 bases, and 14 bases separated the two germline ends. The length of the CDR3 is 15 residues. In DNA, the CDR3 is TGTGCCAGCAGTTTAAGTCCCCAGGCCACCTATGGCTACACCTTC. This sequence encodes CASSLSPQATYGYTF.

V usage is TRBV4-1 and J usage is TRBJ2-6; D could derive from TRBD1 or TRBD2 (5 bases each). CDR3 length: 17 amino acids. CDR1 is MGHRA and CDR2 is YSYEKL in the germline V gene. V was clipped by 4 bases and J by 0 bases, with 13 bases between them. Here the CDR3 reads CASSPGAGASGANVLTF. DNA for the CDR3: TGCGCCAGCAGCCCCGGGGCCGGCGCCTCTGGGGCCAACGTCCTGACTTTC.

The chain recombines TRBV7-2 with TRBJ1-6, with 9 bases that match TRBD1. This CDR3 spans 15 amino acids. In germline, CDR1 is SGHTA, CDR2 FQGNSA. V trimming: 2 bases; J trimming: 6 bases; junction bases outside the gene matches: 2. Here the CDR3 reads CASSLRGQGNSPLHF. In DNA form, the CDR3 reads TGTGCCAGCAGCTTAAGGGGACAGGGTAATTCACCCCTCCACTTT. The full variable domain, with the rest looked up from reference TRBV7-2 and TRBJ1-6, is GAGVSQSPSNKVTEKGKDVELRCDPISGHTALYWYRQSLGQGLEFLIYFQGNSAPDKSGLPSDRFSAERTGGSVSTLTIQRTQQEDSAVYLCASSLRGQGNSPLHFGNGTRLTVT.

J is TRBJ2-1 and V is TRBV4-1; 13 positions match TRBD2. The length of the CDR3 is 15 residues. With 0 bases clipped from V and 13 bases from J, the junction kept 6 bases outside the gene matches. Germline V CDR1 and CDR2: MGHRA, YSYEKL. CDR3 sequence: CASSQDPGLAGLQFF. CDR3 coding DNA: TGCGCCAGCAGCCAAGATCCGGGACTAGCGGGGTTACAGTTCTTC.

This clone appeared a few times. The chain carries TRBV2 and TRBJ1-6; unclear D gene. V dropped 6 bases and J dropped 0 bases, with 9 bases sitting between them. CDR3 length: 15 amino acids. The germline V gene has CDR1 SNHLY and CDR2 FYNNEI. The CDR3 loop is CASREASSYNSPLHF. The CDR3 DNA reads TGTGCCAGCAGGGAGGCCAGCTCCTATAATTCACCCCTCCACTTT.

The chain recombines TRBV5-4 with TRBJ2-1, with no clear D. The CDR3 runs 13 residues. V was trimmed by 0 bases and J by 6 bases, leaving 7 bases between them. CDR1 and CDR2 (germline): SGHNT, YYREEE (reference sequence). CDR3 DNA sequence: TGTGCCAGCAGCTTGGCTGGCGGCAATGAGCAGTTCTTC. It yields the protein CASSLAGGNEQFF.

This sequence joins TRBV5-6 and TRBJ1-6; 9 bases fit TRBD1. The CDR3 covers 15 residues. CDR1 and CDR2 from the germline V gene are SGHDT and YYEEEE. V was pared by 0 bases and J by 9 bases, with 4 bases of the junction left unmatched. DNA for the CDR3: TGTGCCAGCAGCTTGGGGACAGGGGCGGCTTCACCCCTCCACTTT. Amino acid sequence: CASSLGTGAASPLHF.

The chain combines TRBV18 with TRBJ2-2; D is ambiguous. Germline CDR1 and CDR2: KGHSH and LQKENI. The length of the CDR3 is 15 residues. Trimming took 0 bases from V and 6 from J, leaving 11 bases between them. Here the CDR3 DNA reads TGTGCCAGCTCACCACCGGCAGGAAAATCCGGGGAGCTGTTTTTT. As protein: CASSPPAGKSGELFF.

This chain joins TRBV6-6 and TRBJ1-5; D call uncertain. The germline V gene encodes CDR1 MNHNY and CDR2 SVGAGI (reference sequence). The CDR3 runs to 10 residues. Trimming cost V 7 bases and J 6 bases, with 4 bases left between them. The CDR3 region has the DNA TGTGCCAGCAATGTTCAGCCCCAGCATTTT. Translation: CASNVQPQHF.